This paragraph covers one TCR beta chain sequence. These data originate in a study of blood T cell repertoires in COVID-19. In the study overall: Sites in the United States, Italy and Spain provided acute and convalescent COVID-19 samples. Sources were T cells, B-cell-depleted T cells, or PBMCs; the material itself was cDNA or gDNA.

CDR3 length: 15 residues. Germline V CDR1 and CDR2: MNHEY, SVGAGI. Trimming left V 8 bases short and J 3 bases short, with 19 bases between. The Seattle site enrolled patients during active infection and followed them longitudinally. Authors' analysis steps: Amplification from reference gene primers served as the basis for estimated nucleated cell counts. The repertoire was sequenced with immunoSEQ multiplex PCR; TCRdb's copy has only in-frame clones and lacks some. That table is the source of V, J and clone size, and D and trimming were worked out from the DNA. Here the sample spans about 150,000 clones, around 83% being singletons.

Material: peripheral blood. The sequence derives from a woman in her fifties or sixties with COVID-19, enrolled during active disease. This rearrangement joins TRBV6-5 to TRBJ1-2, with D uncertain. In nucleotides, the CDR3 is TGTGCCAGCTTTACCGGGTTTCGAGCGGACTATGGCTACACCTTC. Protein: CASFTGFRADYGYTF.